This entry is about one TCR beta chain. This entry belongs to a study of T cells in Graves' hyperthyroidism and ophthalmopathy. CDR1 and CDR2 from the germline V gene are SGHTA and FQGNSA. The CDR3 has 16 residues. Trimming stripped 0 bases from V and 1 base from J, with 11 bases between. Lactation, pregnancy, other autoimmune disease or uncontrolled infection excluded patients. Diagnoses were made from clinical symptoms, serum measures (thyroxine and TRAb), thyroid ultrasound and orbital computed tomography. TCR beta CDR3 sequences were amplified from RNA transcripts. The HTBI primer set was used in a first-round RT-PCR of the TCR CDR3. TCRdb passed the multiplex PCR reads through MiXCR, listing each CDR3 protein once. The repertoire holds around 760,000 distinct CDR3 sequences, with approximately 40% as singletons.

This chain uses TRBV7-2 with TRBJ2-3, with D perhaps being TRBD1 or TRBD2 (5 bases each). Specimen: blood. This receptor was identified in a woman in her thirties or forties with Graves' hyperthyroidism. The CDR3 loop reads CASSLAVGTGTDTQYF. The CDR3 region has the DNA TGTGCCAGCAGCTTAGCCGTTGGGACGGGCACAGATACGCAGTATTTT. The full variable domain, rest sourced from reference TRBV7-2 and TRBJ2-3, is GAGVSQSPSNKVTEKGKDVELRCDPISGHTALYWYRQSLGQGLEFLIYFQGNSAPDKSGLPSDRFSAERTGGSVSTLTIQRTQQEDSAVYLCASSLAVGTGTDTQYFGPGTRLTVL.